This T cell receptor beta chain came from a study of cytomegalovirus exposure and HLA in healthy donors. The method was immunoSEQ multiplex PCR; TCRdb's version includes in-frame clones alone and lacks a portion of them. The data hold about 130,000 clones, with 85% to 90% observed a single time. A few counts support this clone. The V gene's germline CDR1 is SGHRS and CDR2 YFSETQ. Trimming stripped 0 bases from V and 5 bases from J, with 21 bases between. There are 17 residues in the CDR3. V is TRBV5-1 and J is TRBJ2-7; D is possibly TRBD2 (5 bases). The TCR was taken from a man younger than 45 in good health and CMV-seronegative. Source material: PBMCs. The CDR3 is CASSLGFLALGSNEQYF. CDR3 DNA: TGCGCCAGCAGCTTGGGATTCTTAGCGTTGGGGTCAAACGAGCAGTACTTC. Combining the CDR3 with reference TRBV5-1 and TRBJ2-7 gives the whole variable domain KAGVTQTPRYLIKTRGQQVTLSCSPISGHRSVSWYQQTPGQGLQFLFEYFSETQRNKGNFPGRFSGRQFSNSRSEMNVSTLELGDSALYLCASSLGFLALGSNEQYFGPGTRLTVT.